This T cell receptor beta chain was captured in a study of T cells in Graves' hyperthyroidism and ophthalmopathy. The study's findings and limits: Most clonotypes expanded in the thyroid (above 0.001) were also present in blood.

CDR1 and CDR2 from the germline V gene are SGHVS and FQNEAQ. This CDR3 has 16 amino acids. V lost 1 base, J lost 3 bases, and 16 bases lay in between. This clonotype was counted ten times or more. Its cognate antigen is unknown. RNA transcripts served as the template for amplifying TCR beta CDR3 regions. Carried out on the TCR CDR3, a first-round RT-PCR used the HTBI primer set. Using its own MiXCR run on the multiplex PCR reads, TCRdb lists one record per CDR3 protein. This sample has approximately 210,000 distinct CDR3 sequences, with 17% found just once. The sequenced sample was blood. The rearrangement links TRBV7-8 to TRBJ2-7; D gene unclear. The receptor comes from a man aged 50-59 years with Graves' hyperthyroidism. CDR3 bases: TGTGCCAGCAGCTTAGAATTGGGCAGTTCCTACTACGAGCAGTACTTC. Its translation: CASSLELGSSYYEQYF.